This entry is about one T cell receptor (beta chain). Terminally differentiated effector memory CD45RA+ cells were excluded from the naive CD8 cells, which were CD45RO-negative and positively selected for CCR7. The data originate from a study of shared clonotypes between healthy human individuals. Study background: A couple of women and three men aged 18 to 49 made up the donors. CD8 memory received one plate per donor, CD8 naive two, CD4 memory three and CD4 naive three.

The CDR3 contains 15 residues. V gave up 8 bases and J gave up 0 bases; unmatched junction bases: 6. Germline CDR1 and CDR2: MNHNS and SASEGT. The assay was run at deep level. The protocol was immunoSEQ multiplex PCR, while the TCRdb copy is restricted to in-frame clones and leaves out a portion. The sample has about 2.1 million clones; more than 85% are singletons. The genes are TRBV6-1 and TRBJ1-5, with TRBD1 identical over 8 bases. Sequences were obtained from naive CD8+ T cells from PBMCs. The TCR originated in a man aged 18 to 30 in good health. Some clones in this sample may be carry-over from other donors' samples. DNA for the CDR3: TGTGCCAGCTGGGACAGGTCGTATAGCAATCAGCCCCAGCATTTT. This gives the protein CASWDRSYSNQPQHF.